The entry below gives a single T cell receptor (beta chain) sequence along with its context. Its antigen is undetermined. Trimming left V 1 base short and J 0 bases short, with 11 bases between. From germline, CDR1 is SGHNT and CDR2 YYREEE (reference sequence). This CDR3 has 15 amino acids. TCRdb's table, derived via immunoSEQ multiplex PCR, lists solely in-frame clones and lacks some. The data contain some 150,000 clones, 88% of them singletons. This sample was taken from a study of T cell responses to AZD1222 COVID-19 vaccine. General observations from the study: Donors in the cohort were predominantly white British and more often female, and clonal diversity was possibly underestimated. Reportedly, close to half of spike-specific TCRs are directed against unmutated variant regions.

The TCR originated in an adult who received the AZD1222 COVID-19 vaccine. This material consisted of peripheral blood, taken 28 days after the second AZD1222 dose. The genes are TRBV5-4 and TRBJ2-7; either TRBD1 or TRBD2 may supply D (6 bases each). CDR3 in DNA: TGTGCCAGCAGCTTGATCGGGGGCTCCTCCTACGAGCAGTACTTC. As protein: CASSLIGGSSYEQYF.